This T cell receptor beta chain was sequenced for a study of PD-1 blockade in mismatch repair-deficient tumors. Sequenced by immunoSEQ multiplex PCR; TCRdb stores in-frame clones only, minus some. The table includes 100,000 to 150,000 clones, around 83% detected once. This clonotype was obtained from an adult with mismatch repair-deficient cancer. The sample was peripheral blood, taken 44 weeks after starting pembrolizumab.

The CDR3: CASSFGTGTTDTQYF. The CDR3 DNA sequence: TGTGCCAGCAGCTTCGGGACAGGAACTACAGATACGCAGTATTTT. V is TRBV11-1 and J is TRBJ2-3; 8 nucleotides match TRBD1. The CDR3 length is 15 residues. Germline V gene lookup returns CDR1 SGHAT and CDR2 FQDESV (reference sequence). Trimming cost V 3 bases and J 3 bases; bases outside gene matches: 5.